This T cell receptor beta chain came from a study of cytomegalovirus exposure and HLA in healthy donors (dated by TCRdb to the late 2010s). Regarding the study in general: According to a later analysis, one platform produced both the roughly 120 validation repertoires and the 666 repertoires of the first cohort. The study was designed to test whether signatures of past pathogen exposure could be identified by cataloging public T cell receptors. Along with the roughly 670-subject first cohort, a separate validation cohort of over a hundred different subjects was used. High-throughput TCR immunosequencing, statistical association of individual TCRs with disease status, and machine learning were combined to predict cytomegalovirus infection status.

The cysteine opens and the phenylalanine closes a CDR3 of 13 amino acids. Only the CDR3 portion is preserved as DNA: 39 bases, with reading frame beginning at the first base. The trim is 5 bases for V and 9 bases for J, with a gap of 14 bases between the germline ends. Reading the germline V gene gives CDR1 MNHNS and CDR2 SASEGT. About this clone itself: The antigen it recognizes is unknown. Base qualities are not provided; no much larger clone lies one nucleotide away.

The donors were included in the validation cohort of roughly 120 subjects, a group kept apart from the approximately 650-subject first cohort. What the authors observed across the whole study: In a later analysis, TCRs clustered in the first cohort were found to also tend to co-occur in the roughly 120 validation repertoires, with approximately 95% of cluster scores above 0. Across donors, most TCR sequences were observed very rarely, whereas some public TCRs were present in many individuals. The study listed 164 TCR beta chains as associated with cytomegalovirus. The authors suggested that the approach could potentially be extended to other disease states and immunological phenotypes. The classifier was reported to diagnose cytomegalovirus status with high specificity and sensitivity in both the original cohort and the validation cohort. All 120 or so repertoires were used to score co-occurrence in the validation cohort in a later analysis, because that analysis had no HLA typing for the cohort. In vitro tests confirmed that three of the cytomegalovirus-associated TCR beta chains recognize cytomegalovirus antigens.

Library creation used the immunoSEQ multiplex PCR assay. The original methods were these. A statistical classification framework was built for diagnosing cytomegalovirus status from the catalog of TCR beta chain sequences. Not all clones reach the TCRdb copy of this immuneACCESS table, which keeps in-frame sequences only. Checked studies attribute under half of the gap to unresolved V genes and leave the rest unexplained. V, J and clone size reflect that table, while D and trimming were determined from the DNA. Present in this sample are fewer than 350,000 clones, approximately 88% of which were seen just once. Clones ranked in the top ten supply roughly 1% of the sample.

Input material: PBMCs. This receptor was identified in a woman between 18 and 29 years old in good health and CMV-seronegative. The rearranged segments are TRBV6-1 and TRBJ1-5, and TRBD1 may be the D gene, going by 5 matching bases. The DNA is TGTGCCAGCAGTACCCAGGGTCGTACGCCCCAGCATTTT. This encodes CASSTQGRTPQHF.